Sequencing of this T cell receptor beta chain was carried out in a study of early T cells in non-severe SARS-CoV-2 infection. Study findings and constraints: Reliance on VDJdb matching favored anti-spike CD8 responses; private and CD4 specificities were missed.

Tagging with unique molecular identifiers was applied to individual cDNA molecules. TCRdb re-analysed the 5' RACE reads in MiXCR, keeping a single row per CDR3 protein. The profile shows roughly 33,000 distinct CDR3 sequences, around 5.7% of them singletons. Concerning this clonotype itself: The antigen is not known.

This sequence originates from an adult who was a healthcare worker with PCR-confirmed SARS-CoV-2 infection or an uninfected control (not recorded which). Sequencing was carried out using whole blood.

In DNA, the CDR3 is TGCGCCAGCAGCCAAGATGAGGACAGCAATCAGCCCCAGCATTTT. It translates to CASSQDEDSNQPQHF. The chain has TRBV4-1 and TRBJ1-5, with D uncertain. This CDR3 has 15 residues. Germline V gene data show CDR1 as MGHRA and CDR2 as YSYEKL. V was trimmed by 0 bases and J by 1 base, leaving 7 bases between them.